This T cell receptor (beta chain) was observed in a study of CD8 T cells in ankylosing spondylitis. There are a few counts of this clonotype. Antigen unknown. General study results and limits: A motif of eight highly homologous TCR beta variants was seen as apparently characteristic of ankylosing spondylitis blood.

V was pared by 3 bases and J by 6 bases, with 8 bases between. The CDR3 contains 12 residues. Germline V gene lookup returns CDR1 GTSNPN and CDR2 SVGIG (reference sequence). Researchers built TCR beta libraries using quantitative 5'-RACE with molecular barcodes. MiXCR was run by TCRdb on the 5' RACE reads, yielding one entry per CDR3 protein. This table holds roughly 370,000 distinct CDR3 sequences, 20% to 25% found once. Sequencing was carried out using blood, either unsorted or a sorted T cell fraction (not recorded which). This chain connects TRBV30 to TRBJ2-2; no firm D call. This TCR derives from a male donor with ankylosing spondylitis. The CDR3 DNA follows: TGTGCCTGGAGCCCGCTTCCCGGGGAGCTGTTTTTT. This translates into CAWSPLPGELFF.